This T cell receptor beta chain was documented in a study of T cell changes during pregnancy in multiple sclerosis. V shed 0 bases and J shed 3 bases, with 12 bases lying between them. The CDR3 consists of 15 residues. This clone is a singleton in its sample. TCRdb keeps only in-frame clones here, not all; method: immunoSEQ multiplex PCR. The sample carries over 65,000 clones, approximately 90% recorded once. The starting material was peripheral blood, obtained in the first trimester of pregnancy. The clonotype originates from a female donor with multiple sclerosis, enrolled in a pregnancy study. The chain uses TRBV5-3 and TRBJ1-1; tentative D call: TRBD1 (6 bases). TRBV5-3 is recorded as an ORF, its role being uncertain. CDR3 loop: CARSLGGRGYTEAFF. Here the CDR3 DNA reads TGTGCCAGAAGCTTGGGGGGGCGCGGGTACACTGAAGCTTTCTTT.